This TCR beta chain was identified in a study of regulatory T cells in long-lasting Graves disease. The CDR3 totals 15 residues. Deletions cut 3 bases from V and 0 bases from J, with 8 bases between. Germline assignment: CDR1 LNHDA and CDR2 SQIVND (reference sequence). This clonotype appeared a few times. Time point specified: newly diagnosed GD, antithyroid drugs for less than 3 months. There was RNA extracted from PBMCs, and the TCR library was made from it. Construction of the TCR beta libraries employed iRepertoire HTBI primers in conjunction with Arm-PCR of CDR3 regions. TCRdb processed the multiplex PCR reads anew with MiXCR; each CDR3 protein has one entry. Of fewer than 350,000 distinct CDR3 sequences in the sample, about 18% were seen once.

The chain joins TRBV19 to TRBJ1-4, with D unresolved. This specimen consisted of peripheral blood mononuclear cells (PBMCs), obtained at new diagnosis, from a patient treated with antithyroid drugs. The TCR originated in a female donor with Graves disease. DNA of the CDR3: TGTGCCAGTAGTATTAGCGGAGCAACTAATGAAAAACTGTTTTTT. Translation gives CASSISGATNEKLFF.